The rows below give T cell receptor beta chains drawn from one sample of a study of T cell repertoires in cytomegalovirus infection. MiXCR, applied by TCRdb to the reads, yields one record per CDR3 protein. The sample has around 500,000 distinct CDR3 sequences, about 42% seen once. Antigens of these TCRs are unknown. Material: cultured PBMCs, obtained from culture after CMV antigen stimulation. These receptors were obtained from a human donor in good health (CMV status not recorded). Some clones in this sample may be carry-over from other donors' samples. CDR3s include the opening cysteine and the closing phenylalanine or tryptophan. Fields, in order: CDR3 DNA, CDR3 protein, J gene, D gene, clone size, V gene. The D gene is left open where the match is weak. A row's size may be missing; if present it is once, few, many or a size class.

cdr3_nt: TGTGCCAGCAGCTTAGTTAGCAATGAGCAGTTCTTC; cdr3_aa: CASSLVSNEQFF; j_call: TRBJ2-1; d_call: NA; clone_size: many; v_call: TRBV7-2
cdr3_nt: TGTGCCAGCAGCTTAGGGGGACTGCTCCAAGAGACCCAGTACTTC; cdr3_aa: CASSLGGLLQETQYF; j_call: TRBJ2-5; d_call: NA; clone_size: many; v_call: TRBV7-2
cdr3_nt: TGTGCCAGCAGCTTAGATCCAGACGGTACGCAGTATTTT; cdr3_aa: CASSLDPDGTQYF; j_call: TRBJ2-3; d_call: NA; clone_size: NA; v_call: TRBV11-2
cdr3_nt: TGTGCCAGCAGTAGAGAGTGGGCTGAGCAGTTCTTC; cdr3_aa: CASSREWAEQFF; j_call: TRBJ2-1; d_call: NA; clone_size: few; v_call: TRBV6-2/TRBV6-3
cdr3_nt: TGTGCCAGCAGCCTCGGACAGGGTTTGGGTTTCGAGCAGTACTTC; cdr3_aa: CASSLGQGLGFEQYF; j_call: TRBJ2-7; d_call: TRBD1; clone_size: once; v_call: TRBV28
cdr3_nt: TGTGCCAGCAGCTTAGACATGTATAGCAATCAGCCCCAGCATTTT; cdr3_aa: CASSLDMYSNQPQHF; j_call: TRBJ1-5; d_call: NA; clone_size: NA; v_call: TRBV7-9
cdr3_nt: TGTGCCAGCAGTACCTCACAGGGTGGGGGCTACACCTTC; cdr3_aa: CASSTSQGGGYTF; j_call: TRBJ1-2; d_call: NA; clone_size: few; v_call: TRBV28
cdr3_nt: TGTGCCAGCAGCTTAGGGGGGGGGTGGGCTTCCAGCTCCTACAATGAGCAGTTCTTC; cdr3_aa: CASSLGGGWASSSYNEQFF; j_call: TRBJ2-1; d_call: TRBD2; clone_size: many; v_call: TRBV7-2
cdr3_nt: TGTGCCAGCAGCTTAGCGGTAAACTACGAGCAGTACTTC; cdr3_aa: CASSLAVNYEQYF; j_call: TRBJ2-7; d_call: NA; clone_size: NA; v_call: TRBV7-2
cdr3_nt: TGTGCCAGCAGCTTAGGTGCCCGAGTGCGGGGTAGGGATAATGAGCAGTTCTTC; cdr3_aa: CASSLGARVRGRDNEQFF; j_call: TRBJ2-1; d_call: NA; clone_size: few; v_call: TRBV7-8
cdr3_nt: TGTGCCGCGAAAGGCGGGGGGAATGTCAATCAGCCCCAGCATTTT; cdr3_aa: CAAKGGGNVNQPQHF; j_call: TRBJ1-5; d_call: NA; clone_size: NA; v_call: TRBV28
cdr3_nt: TGTGCCAGCAGCTTGAGACTAGCGGGGGCCTACGAGCAGTACTTC; cdr3_aa: CASSLRLAGAYEQYF; j_call: TRBJ2-7; d_call: TRBD2; clone_size: few; v_call: TRBV7-8
cdr3_nt: TGTGCCAGCGAGGGACTGAGCTCTGGGGCCAACGTCCTGACTTTC; cdr3_aa: CASEGLSSGANVLTF; j_call: TRBJ2-6; d_call: NA; clone_size: NA; v_call: TRBV6-1
cdr3_nt: TGTGCCAGCAGCTTCCTGGGACGAGCGGATACGCAGTATTTT; cdr3_aa: CASSFLGRADTQYF; j_call: TRBJ2-3; d_call: NA; clone_size: few; v_call: TRBV7-8
cdr3_nt: TGTGCCAGCAGCCCAAGGACAGGGGGGCGCATGAATGAGCAGTTCTTC; cdr3_aa: CASSPRTGGRMNEQFF; j_call: TRBJ2-1; d_call: TRBD1; clone_size: NA; v_call: TRBV7-6
cdr3_nt: TGCGCCAGCAGCCAAGATCGAGACACTCAGCCCCAGCATTTT; cdr3_aa: CASSQDRDTQPQHF; j_call: TRBJ1-5; d_call: NA; clone_size: NA; v_call: TRBV4-3